This TCR beta chain was captured by sequencing in a study of blood T cell repertoires in COVID-19 (dated by TCRdb to 2018 to 2021). Notes on the research overall: Samples covering the acute and convalescent phases of COVID-19 were provided by collaborators in the United States, Italy and Spain. Samples came from the ongoing ImmuneRACE study (first 160 participants) plus 1,254 subjects from 6 global collaborators. Nearly every sample came with metadata listing a de-identified subject ID, COVID-19 status, age in years and sex. The material from the prospective study consisted of cDNA or gDNA derived from T cells, B-cell-depleted T cells, or PBMCs. The dataset comprised deeply sampled blood TCRbeta repertoires from subjects exposed to, actively infected with, or recovered from COVID-19. Where available, HLA class I and class II types were obtained from metadata supplied by the sample provider rather than from assay-based typing. A freely available public database, intended as a resource for researchers studying the immune response to SARS-CoV-2, is where the repertoires were released. What the work shows at the level of the full study, not this receptor alone: How much clinical and demographic metadata was included differed by source and by participant, and the metadata was provided uncurated.

TCRbeta CDR3 regions were amplified from genomic DNA by means of the immunoSEQ Assay, a bias-controlled multiplex PCR. On the authors' methods: The number of nucleated cells in each sample was estimated by amplification of reference gene primers within the assay. To quantify the absolute abundance of each unique TCRbeta CDR3 rearrangement, sequence reads were collapsed and filtered. Productive Simpson clonality was computed per sample as the square root of Simpson's diversity index over productive rearrangements. Drawn from immuneACCESS, this table holds only the in-frame rearrangements with V and J called that TCRdb kept. Clones are partly lost; checked studies trace under half to an unresolved V gene and leave the rest unexplained. Clone size and the V and J calls come from that table; the DNA yielded D and trimming. A total of roughly 38,000 clones appear in this sample, roughly 80% of them only once. Clones ranked in the top ten supply roughly 29% of the sample.

The CDR3 goes from the cysteine to the phenylalanine over 15 residues. The CDR3 DNA has 45 bases and is translated from base 1. V is pared back by 1 base and J by 3 bases, with 10 bases lying between the germline termini. According to the germline V gene (reference sequence), CDR1 reads LGHDT and CDR2 reads YNNKEL. As for this clone: This receptor's antigen is unknown. No quality values exist for individual bases; no much larger clone is one base distant.

Whole blood was collected in K2EDTA tubes by collaborating institutions according to the institutions' own protocols. For TCRbeta analysis, collaborator samples were shipped as frozen whole blood, as isolated PBMCs, or as DNA extracted from either sample type. The chain links TRBV3-1 (or the pseudogene TRBV3-2) with TRBJ1-5, with a weak D call of TRBD1 (6 bases match). The sequenced sample consisted of peripheral blood. This receptor was identified in a man at least 80 years old with active or convalescent COVID-19. The DNA sequence is as follows: TGTGCCAGCAGCCAAGGTCAGGGGAACAATCAGCCCCAGCATTTT. Its protein product is CASSQGQGNNQPQHF.